This record looks at one TCR beta chain sequence and its context. Its antigen is not known. Primers for the PCR totalled 60 Vbeta and 13 Jbeta. Assay: immunoSEQ multiplex PCR; the TCRdb copy retains only in-frame clones and omits some. The table lists over 85,000 clones, under 75% of them singletons. CDR1 and CDR2 (germline): MNHEY, SVGAGI. The junction had 6 bases not matched to a gene; V was cut back by 6 bases and J by 2 bases. This CDR3 region has 15 residues. The data derive from a study of cytomegalovirus exposure and HLA in healthy donors. The study's findings and limits: In a later analysis, TCR beta V- and J-gene trimming showed a link to a missense DCLRE1C variant. Within a later analysis, the majority of CMV-associated TCR beta chains appeared HLA-restricted. Within an earlier analysis, most TCR beta V segments proved productive either about 90% or about 30% of the time. Among TCR beta chains, those listed as cytomegalovirus-associated numbered around 160.

This chain joins TRBV6-5 and TRBJ2-3; 9 bases align to TRBD2. This clonotype originated in a female donor in good health and CMV-seronegative. Material for sequencing was PBMCs. CDR3 in DNA: TGTGCCAGCAGCCCCGGGACTAGCATCACAGATACGCAGTATTTT. Its translation is CASSPGTSITDTQYF.